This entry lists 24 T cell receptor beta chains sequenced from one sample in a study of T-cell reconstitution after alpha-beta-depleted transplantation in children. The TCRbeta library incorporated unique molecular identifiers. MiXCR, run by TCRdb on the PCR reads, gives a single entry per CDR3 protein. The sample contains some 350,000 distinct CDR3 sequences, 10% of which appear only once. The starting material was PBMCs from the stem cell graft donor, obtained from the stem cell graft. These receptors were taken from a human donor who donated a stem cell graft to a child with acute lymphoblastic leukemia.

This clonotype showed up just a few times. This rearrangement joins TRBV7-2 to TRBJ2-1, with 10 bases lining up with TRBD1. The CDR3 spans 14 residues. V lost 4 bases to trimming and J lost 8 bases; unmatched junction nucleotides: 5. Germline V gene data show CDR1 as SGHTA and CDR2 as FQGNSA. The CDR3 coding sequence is TGTGCCAGCAGCTACGGGACAGGGGTCGATGAGCAGTTCTTC. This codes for CASSYGTGVDEQFF.

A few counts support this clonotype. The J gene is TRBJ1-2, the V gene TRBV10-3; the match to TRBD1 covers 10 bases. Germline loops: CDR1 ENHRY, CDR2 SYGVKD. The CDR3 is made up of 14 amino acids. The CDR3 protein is CASRDRGANYGYTF. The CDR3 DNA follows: TGTGCGTCCCGGGACAGGGGCGCTAACTATGGCTACACCTTC.

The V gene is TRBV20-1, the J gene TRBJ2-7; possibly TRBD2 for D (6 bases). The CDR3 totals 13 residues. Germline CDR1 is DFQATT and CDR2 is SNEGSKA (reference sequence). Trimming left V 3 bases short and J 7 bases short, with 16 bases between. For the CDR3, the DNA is TGCAGTGCTAGGGCCGGGACTCTGAGGGAGCAGTACTTC. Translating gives CSARAGTLREQYF.

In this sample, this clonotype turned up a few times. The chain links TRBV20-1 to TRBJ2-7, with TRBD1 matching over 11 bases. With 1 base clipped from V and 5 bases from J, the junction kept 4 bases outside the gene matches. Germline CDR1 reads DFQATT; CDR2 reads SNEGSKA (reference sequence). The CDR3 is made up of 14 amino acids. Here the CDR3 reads CSARARTGGDEQYF. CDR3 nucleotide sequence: TGCAGTGCTAGAGCTCGGACAGGGGGCGACGAGCAGTACTTC.

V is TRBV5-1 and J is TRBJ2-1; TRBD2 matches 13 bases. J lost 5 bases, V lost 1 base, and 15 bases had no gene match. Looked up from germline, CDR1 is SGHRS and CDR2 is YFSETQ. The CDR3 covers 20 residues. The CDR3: CASSLSGGLAGEWTHNEQFF. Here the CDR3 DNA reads TGCGCCAGCAGCTTGTCCGGCGGACTAGCGGGAGAGTGGACCCACAATGAGCAGTTCTTC.

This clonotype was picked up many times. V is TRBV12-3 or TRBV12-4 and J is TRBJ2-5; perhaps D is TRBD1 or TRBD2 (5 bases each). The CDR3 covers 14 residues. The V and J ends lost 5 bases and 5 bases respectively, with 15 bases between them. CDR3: CASSPGPFGETQYF. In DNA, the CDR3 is TGTGCCAGCAGTCCGGGGCCCTTTGGGGAGACCCAGTACTTC.

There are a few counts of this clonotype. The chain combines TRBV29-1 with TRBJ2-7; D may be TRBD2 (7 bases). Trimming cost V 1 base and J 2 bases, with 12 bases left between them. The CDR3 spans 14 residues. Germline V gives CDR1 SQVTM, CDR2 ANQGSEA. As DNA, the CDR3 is TGCAGCGTTGAAGGGGGAGGGGGGGCCTACGAGCAGTACTTC. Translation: CSVEGGGGAYEQYF.

The CDR3 region has the DNA TGTGCCACCAGTGACCCGGCTAGCGGGTTCACAGATACGCAGTATTTT. Translating it yields CATSDPASGFTDTQYF. The chain links TRBV24-1 to TRBJ2-3, with 8 nucleotides matching TRBD2. Germline V gene sequence: CDR1 KGHDR, CDR2 SFDVKD. The CDR3 runs 16 residues. Losses at the gene ends were 4 bases for V and 2 bases for J; bases not matched to a gene: 7.

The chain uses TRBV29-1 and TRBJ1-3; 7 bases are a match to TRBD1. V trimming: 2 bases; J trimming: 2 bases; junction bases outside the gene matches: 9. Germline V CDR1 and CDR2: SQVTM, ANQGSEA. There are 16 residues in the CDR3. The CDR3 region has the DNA TGCAGCGTTGAAACGCAGGGGACAGCTCCTGGAAACACCATATATTTT. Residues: CSVETQGTAPGNTIYF.

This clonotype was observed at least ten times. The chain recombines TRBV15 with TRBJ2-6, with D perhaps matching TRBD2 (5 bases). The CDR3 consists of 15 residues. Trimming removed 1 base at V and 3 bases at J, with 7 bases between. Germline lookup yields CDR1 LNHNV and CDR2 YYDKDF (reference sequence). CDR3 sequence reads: CATSRAGDGANVLTF. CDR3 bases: TGTGCCACCAGCAGAGCCGGGGATGGGGCCAACGTCCTGACTTTC. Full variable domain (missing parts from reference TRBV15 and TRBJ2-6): DAMVIQNPRYQVTQFGKPVTLSCSQTLNHNVMYWYQQKSSQAPKLLFHYYDKDFNNEADTPDNFQSRRPNTSFCFLDIRSPGLGDTAMYLCATSRAGDGANVLTFGAGSRLTVL.

The CDR3 spells CASSLDFTRGGYNEQFF. In nucleotides, the CDR3 is TGTGCCAGCAGCTTAGACTTTACTAGGGGAGGCTACAATGAGCAGTTCTTC. The V and J genes are TRBV11-2 and TRBJ2-1; TRBD2 is a possible D gene (6 bases). The V end was cut by 0 bases, the J end by 3 bases, with 15 bases between. From germline, CDR1 is SGHAT and CDR2 FQNNGV. The CDR3 contains 17 residues.

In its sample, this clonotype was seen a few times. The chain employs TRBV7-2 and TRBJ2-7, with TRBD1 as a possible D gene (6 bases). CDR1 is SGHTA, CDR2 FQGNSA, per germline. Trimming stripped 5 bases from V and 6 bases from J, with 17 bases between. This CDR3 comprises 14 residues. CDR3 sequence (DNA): TGTGCCAGCAGCGCTGGACAGATAATCTTCGAGCAGTACTTC. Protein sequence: CASSAGQIIFEQYF.

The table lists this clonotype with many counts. The CDR3 nucleotides are TGTGCCAGCAGTTTAGCACAGGGGTTGACTAGCGGGCCCCAAGAGACCCAGTACTTC. This translates into CASSLAQGLTSGPQETQYF. V usage is TRBV12-3 or TRBV12-4 and J usage is TRBJ2-5, with TRBD2 matching over 10 bases. The CDR3 is made up of 19 amino acids. With 0 bases clipped from V and 1 base from J, the junction kept 11 bases outside the gene matches.

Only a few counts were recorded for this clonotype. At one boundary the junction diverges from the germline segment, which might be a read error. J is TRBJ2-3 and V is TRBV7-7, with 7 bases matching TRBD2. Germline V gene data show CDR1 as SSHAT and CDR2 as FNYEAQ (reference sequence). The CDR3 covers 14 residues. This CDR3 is CASSSRGVTDTQYF. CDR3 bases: TGTGCTAGCAGCTCCCGGGGGGTCACAGATACGCAGTATTTT.

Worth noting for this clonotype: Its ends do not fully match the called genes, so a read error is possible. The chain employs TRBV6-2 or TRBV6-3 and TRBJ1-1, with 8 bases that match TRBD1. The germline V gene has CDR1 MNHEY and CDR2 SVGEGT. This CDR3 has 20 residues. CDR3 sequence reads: CSSSCQGARRWRWVDTEAFF. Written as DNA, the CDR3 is TGTTCCAGCAGCTGCCAGGGGGCGCGGAGGTGGAGGTGGGTGGACACTGAAGCTTTCTTT.

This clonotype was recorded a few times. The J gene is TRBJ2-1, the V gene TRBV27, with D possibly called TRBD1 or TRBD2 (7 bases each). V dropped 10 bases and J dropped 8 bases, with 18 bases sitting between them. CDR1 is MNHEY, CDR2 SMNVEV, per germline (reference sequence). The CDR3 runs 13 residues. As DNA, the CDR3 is TGTGCCACCAGGGGGGGGAGTGGTCATGAGCAGTTCTTC. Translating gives CATRGGSGHEQFF.

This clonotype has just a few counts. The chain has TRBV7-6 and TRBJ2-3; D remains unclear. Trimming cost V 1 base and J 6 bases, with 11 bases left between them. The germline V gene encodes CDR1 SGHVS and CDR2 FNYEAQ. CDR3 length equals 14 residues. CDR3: CASSLGARADTQYF. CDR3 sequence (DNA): TGTGCCAGCAGCTTAGGCGCAAGGGCGGATACGCAGTATTTT.

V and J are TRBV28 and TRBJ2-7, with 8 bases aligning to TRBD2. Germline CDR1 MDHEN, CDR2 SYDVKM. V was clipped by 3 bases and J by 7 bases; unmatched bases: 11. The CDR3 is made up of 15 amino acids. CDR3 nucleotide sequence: TGTGCCAGCAGTTTCTCCGGCGGGAGGTCGGGAGAGCAGTACTTC. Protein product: CASSFSGGRSGEQYF.

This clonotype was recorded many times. The CDR3 DNA sequence: TGTGCCACCAGCAGAGAGGGACTAGCGAGCCCGGCTGGGGGGCAGTTCTTC. This codes for CATSREGLASPAGGQFF. J is TRBJ2-1 and V is TRBV15, with 10 bases lining up with TRBD2. This CDR3 has 17 amino acids. The V segment lost 0 bases and the J segment 12 bases; nucleotides outside the gene matches: 14. CDR1 and CDR2 (germline): LNHNV, YYDKDF (reference sequence).

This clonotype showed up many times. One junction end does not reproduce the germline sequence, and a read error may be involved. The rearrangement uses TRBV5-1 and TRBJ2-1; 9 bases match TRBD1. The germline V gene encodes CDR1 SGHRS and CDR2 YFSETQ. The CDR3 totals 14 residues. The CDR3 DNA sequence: TGTGCCAGCAGCGGGACAGGGCCCTACAATGAGCAGTTCTTC. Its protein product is CASSGTGPYNEQFF.

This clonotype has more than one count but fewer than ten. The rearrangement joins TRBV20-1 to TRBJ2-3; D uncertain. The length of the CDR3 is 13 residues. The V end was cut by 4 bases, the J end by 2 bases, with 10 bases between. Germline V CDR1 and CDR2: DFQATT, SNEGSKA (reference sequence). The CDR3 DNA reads TGCAGTGCTAATCCCGGATTCACAGATACGCAGTATTTT. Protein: CSANPGFTDTQYF.

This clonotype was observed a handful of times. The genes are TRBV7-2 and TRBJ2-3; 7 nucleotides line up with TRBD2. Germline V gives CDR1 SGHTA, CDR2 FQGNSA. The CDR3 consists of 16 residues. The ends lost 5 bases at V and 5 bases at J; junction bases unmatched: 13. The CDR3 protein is CASSRVSGGSRDTQYF. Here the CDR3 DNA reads TGTGCCAGCAGCCGAGTCTCGGGAGGATCGCGAGATACGCAGTATTTT.

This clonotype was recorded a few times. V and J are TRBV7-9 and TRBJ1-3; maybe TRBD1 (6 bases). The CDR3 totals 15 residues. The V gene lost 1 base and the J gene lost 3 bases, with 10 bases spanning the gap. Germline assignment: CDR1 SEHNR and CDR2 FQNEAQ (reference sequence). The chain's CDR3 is CASSLGGGGGNTIYF. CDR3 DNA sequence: TGTGCCAGCAGCTTAGGTGGGGGCGGTGGAAACACCATATATTTT.

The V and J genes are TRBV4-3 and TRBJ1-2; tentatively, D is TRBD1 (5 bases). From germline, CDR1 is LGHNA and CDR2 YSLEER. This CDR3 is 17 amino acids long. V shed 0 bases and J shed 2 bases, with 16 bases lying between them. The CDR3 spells CASSQDLIRDRNYGYTF. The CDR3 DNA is TGCGCCAGCAGCCAAGATCTAATCCGAGACAGAAACTATGGCTACACCTTC.